Below, one TCR beta chain is given with its context. These data come from a study of blood T cell repertoires in COVID-19. Germline V lookup: CDR1 KGHSH, CDR2 LQKENI. The CDR3 length is 12 residues. Trimming shortened V by 6 bases and J by 5 bases, and 10 bases separated the two germline ends. Authors' analysis steps: Scientists estimated how many nucleated cells there were by amplifying reference gene primers. Profiled with immunoSEQ multiplex PCR; TCRdb holds only in-frame clones, not every one. The V and J calls and clone size were taken over from that table, and D and trimming were inferred from the DNA. The sample lists 260,000 or so clones, roughly 90% occurring once.

The clonotype was recovered from a young man with active or convalescent COVID-19. The specimen sequenced was peripheral blood. The chain links TRBV18 to TRBJ1-1; perhaps TRBD1 as D (5 bases). The CDR3 spells CASSVDSTEAFF. The CDR3 nucleotides are TGTGCCAGCTCCGTTGACAGTACTGAAGCTTTCTTT. Supplemented by reference TRBV18 and TRBJ1-1, the full variable domain reads NAGVMQNPRHLVRRRGQEARLRCSPMKGHSHVYWYRQLPEEGLKFMVYLQKENIIDESGMPKERFSAEFPKEGPSILRIQQVVRGDSAAYFCASSVDSTEAFFGQGTRLTVV.